The source of this T cell receptor beta chain is a study of memory CD4+ T cells and cytomegalovirus serostatus. Study-level points and caveats: Of 150 to 200 reported CMV TCRbeta sequences, under 70 were found in memory CD4+ repertoires.

As for this clone: Its antigen remains unidentified. Other DNA sequences in the sample encode the same CDR3.

The protocol was immunoSEQ multiplex PCR, while the TCRdb copy is restricted to in-frame clones and leaves out a portion. The table shows some 52,000 clones, with around four fifths occurring only once. Single viable CD3+CD4+CD8-CD45RO+ cells were sorted as the memory CD4+ T cells. The CDR3 spans 15 residues. The V gene end was trimmed by 3 bases and the J gene end by 0 bases; junction bases not matched to a gene: 2. Germline loops: CDR1 SNHLY, CDR2 FYNNEI. The chain joins TRBV2 to TRBJ2-1, with TRBD1 identical over 7 bases. The sequenced sample was memory CD4+ T cells from blood. This receptor was taken from an adult in good health and CMV-seronegative. CDR3 in amino acids: CASSEDRSSYNEQFF. The CDR3, as DNA: TGTGCCAGCAGTGAGGACAGGAGCTCCTACAATGAGCAGTTCTTC.